The source of this TCR beta chain is a study of CD8 T cells in ankylosing spondylitis (dated 2017 in TCRdb). About the investigation overall: The study set out to find disease-linked TCR variants by profiling T cell receptor beta repertoires in ankylosing spondylitis patients and healthy donors. The full study cohort comprised 25 or so ankylosing spondylitis patients and roughly 110 healthy donors. Peripheral blood was sampled, and synovial fluid was also collected from ankylosing spondylitis patients.

This clonotype has more than one count but fewer than ten. Its antigen has not been determined. Per-base quality was not reported, and no clone a single base away is much larger than it. The CDR3 runs 16 amino acids, cysteine and phenylalanine included. The sequence is cut down to CDR3 DNA, 48 bases in frame from base 1. V loses 4 bases, J loses 5 bases, and the germline ends lie 19 bases apart. The germline V gene provides CDR1 ENHRY and CDR2 SYGVKD. The paper as a whole reports these results and caveats: Blood from ankylosing spondylitis patients appeared to be characterized by a TCR beta motif composed of under 10 highly homologous amino acid variants. The disease-linked clones were reported to be significantly enriched in matched synovial fluid samples from ankylosing spondylitis patients. In peripheral blood, the disease-linked clones were found at relatively low frequencies and had a CD8+ phenotype. Some motif variants were previously reported in synovial fluid and blood of reactive arthritis patients, suggesting common disease-initiation mechanisms.

These reads were obtained on an Illumina HiSeq 2500. TCR beta libraries were prepared by quantitative 5'-RACE with molecular barcodes. Turning to the authors' computational methods: Disease-linked TCR variants were identified with a new computational method built on a probabilistic model of VDJ rearrangement. The public reads were reprocessed in TCRdb via fastp at Q25 and MiXCR, keeping in-frame beta chains. Each entry is one CDR3 protein sequence, shown with its most common DNA and genes. The V and J calls and clone size come from TCRdb's table, not from the authors' own analysis. Across this sample there are 310,000 or so distinct CDR3 sequences, with 15% to 25% seen only once. The ten biggest clones cover 7.5% to 9.5% of the sample.

The chain joins TRBV10-3 to TRBJ2-3; possibly the D gene is TRBD2, per 7 matching bases. This TCR came from a male donor with ankylosing spondylitis or in good health (not recorded which). Material for sequencing was blood, either unsorted or a sorted T cell fraction (not recorded which). Read as DNA, the sequence is TGTGCCATCAGTGCCCAGCCAGGGGAGGGCCAAGATACGCAGTATTTT. Translation gives CAISAQPGEGQDTQYF.